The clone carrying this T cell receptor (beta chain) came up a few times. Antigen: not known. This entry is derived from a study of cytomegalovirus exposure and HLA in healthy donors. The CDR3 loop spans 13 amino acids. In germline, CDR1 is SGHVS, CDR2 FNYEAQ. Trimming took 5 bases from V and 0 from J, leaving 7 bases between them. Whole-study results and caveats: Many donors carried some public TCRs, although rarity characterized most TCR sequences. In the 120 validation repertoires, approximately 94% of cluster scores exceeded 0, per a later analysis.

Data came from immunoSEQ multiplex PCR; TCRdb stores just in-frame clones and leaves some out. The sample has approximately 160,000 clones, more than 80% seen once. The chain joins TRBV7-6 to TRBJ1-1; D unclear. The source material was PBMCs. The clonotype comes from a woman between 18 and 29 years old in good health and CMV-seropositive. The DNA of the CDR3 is TGTGCCAGCAGCACTAGGGTGAACACTGAAGCTTTCTTT. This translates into CASSTRVNTEAFF.